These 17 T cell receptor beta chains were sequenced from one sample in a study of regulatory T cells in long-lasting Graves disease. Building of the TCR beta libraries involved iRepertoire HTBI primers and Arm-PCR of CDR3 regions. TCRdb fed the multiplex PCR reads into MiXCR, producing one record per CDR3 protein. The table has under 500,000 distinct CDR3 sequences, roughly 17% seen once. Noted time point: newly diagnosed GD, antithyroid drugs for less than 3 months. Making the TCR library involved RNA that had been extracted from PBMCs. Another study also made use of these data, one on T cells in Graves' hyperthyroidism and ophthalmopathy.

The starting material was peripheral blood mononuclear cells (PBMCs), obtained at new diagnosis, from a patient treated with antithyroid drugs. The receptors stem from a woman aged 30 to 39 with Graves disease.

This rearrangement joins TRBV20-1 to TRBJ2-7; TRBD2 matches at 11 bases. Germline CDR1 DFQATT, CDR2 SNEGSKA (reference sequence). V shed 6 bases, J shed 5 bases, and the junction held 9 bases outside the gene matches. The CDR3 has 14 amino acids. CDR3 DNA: TGCAGTGCCAAGACGATAGCGGGAGGGAACGAGCAGTACTTC. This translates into CSAKTIAGGNEQYF.

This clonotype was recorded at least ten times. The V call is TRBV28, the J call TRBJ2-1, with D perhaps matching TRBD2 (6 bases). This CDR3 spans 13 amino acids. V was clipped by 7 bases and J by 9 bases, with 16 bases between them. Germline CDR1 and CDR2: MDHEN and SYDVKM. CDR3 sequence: CASTRDGSTEQFF. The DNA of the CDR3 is TGTGCCAGCACTAGAGACGGGAGCACTGAGCAGTTCTTC.

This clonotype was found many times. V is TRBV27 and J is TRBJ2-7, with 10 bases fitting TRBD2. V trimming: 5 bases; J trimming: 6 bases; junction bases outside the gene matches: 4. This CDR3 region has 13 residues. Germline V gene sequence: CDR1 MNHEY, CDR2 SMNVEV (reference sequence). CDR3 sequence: CASSPLAGGEQYF. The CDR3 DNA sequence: TGTGCCAGCAGTCCGTTAGCGGGAGGCGAGCAGTACTTC.

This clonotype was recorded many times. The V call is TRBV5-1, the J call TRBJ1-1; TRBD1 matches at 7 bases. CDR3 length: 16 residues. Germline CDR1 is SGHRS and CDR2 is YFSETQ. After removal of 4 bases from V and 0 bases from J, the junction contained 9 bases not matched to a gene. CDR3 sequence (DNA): TGCGCCAGCAGCCAAGGGACAGTAACCTTGAACACTGAAGCTTTCTTT. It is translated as CASSQGTVTLNTEAFF.

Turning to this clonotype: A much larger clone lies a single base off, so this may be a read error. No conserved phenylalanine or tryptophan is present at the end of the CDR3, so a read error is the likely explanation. The CDR3 region has the DNA TGTGCCAGCAGTGAGGACGGAGATACGCAGTATTCT. Translation: CASSEDGDTQYS. This chain links TRBV2 with TRBJ2-3; D remains ambiguous. CDR1 SNHLY and CDR2 FYNNEI come from the germline V gene. This CDR3 is 12 amino acids long. V was cut by 3 bases and J by 5 bases, with 6 bases left in between.

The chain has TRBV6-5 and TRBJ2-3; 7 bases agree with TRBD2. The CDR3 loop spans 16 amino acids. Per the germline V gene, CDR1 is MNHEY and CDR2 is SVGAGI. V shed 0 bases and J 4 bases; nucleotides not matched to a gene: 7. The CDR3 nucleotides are TGTGCCAGCAGTTACTCGAGGGAGGGCCTGGCAGATACGCAGTATTTT. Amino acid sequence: CASSYSREGLADTQYF.

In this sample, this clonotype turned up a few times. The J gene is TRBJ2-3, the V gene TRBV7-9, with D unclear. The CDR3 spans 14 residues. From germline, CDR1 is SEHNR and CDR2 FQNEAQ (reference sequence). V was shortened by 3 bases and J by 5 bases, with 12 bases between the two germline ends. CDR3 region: CASSLDAQRDTQYF. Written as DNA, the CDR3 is TGTGCCAGCAGCTTGGACGCCCAGAGAGATACGCAGTATTTT. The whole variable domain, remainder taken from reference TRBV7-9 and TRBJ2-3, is DTGVSQNPRHKITKRGQNVTFRCDPISEHNRLYWYRQTLGQGPEFLTYFQNEAQLEKSRLLSDRFSAERPKGSFSTLEIQRTEQGDSAMYLCASSLDAQRDTQYFGPGTRLTVL.

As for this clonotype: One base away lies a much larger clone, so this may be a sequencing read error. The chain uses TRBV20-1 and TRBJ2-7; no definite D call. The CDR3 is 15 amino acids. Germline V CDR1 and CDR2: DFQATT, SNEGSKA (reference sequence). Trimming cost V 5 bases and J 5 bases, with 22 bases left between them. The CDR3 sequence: CSAGGSSYTGNEQYF. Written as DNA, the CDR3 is TGCAGTGCTGGTGGGTCGTCTTACACGGGCAACGAGCAGTACTTC.

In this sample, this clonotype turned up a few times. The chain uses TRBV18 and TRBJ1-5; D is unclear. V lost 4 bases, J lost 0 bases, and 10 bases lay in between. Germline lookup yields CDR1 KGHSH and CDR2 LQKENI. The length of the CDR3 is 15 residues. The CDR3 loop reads CASSQGACSNQPQHF. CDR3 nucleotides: TGTGCCAGCTCACAGGGAGCGTGTAGCAATCAGCCCCAGCATTTT.

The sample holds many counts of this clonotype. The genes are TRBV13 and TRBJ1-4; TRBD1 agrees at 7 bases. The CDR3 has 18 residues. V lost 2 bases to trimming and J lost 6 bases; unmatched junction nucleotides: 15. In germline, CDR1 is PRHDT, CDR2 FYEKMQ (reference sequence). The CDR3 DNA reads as TGTGCCAGCAGCTTACGACAGGGAGCGCCAGTAGGGTATGAAAAACTGTTTTTT. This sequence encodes CASSLRQGAPVGYEKLFF.

CDR3 sequence: CASSFRQGENEQFF. The CDR3 coding sequence is TGCGCCAGCAGCTTTCGACAGGGGGAGAATGAGCAGTTCTTC. The chain combines TRBV5-1 with TRBJ2-1, with TRBD1 identical over 9 bases. The trim removed 2 bases at V and 7 bases at J, leaving 4 bases unmatched. CDR3 length: 14 amino acids. CDR1 and CDR2 (germline): SGHRS, YFSETQ.

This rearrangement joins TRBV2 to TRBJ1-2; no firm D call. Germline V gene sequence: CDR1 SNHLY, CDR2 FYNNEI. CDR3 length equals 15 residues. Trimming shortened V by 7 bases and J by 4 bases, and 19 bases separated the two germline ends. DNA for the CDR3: TGTGCCAGCACCCCTAGGCCGGGGAAGAGCTATGGCTACACCTTC. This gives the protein CASTPRPGKSYGYTF.

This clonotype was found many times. The CDR3 region has the DNA TGTGCCAGCTTAGAAGCTAATGAAAAACTGTTTTTT. Residues: CASLEANEKLFF. This rearrangement joins TRBV12-3 or TRBV12-4 to TRBJ1-4; no reliable D call. This CDR3 comprises 12 residues. The V gene lost 8 bases and the J gene lost 3 bases, with 7 bases spanning the gap.

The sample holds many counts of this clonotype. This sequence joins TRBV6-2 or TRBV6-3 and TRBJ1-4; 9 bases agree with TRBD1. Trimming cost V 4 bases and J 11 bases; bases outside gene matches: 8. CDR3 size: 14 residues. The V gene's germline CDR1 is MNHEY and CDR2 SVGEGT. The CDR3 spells CASSSGTGRDKLFF. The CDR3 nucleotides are TGTGCCAGCAGTTCCGGGACAGGGAGGGATAAACTGTTTTTT.

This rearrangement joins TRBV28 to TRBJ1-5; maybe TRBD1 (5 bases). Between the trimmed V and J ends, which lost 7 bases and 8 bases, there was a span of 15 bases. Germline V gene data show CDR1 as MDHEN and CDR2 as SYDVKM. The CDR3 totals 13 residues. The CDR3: CASTKSRAEPQHF. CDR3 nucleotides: TGTGCCAGCACCAAAAGCAGGGCTGAGCCCCAGCATTTT.

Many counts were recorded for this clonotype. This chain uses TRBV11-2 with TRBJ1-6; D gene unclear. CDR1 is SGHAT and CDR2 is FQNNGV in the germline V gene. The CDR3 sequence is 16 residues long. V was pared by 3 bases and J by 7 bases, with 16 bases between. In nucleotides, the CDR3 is TGTGCCAGCAGCTTCCGCAGACAAGGACTCAATTCACCCCTCCACTTT. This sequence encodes CASSFRRQGLNSPLHF.

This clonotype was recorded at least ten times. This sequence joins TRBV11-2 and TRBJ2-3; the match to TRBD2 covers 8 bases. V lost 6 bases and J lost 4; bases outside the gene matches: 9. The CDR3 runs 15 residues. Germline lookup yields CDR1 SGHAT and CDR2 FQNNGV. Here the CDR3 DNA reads TGTGCCAGCAGTTTCCGGACTAGCATCCCAGATACGCAGTATTTT. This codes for CASSFRTSIPDTQYF.